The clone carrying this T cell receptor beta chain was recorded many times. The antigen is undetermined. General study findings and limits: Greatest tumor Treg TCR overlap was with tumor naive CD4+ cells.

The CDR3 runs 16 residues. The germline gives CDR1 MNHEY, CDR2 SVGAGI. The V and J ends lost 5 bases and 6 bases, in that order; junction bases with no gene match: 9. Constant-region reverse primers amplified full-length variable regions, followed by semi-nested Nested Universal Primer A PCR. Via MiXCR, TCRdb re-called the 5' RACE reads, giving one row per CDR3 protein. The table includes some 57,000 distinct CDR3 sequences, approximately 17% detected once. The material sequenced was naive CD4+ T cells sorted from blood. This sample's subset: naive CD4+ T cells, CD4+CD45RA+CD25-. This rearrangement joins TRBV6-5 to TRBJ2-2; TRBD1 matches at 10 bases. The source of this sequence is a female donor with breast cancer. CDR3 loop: CASSRKTGGKSGELFF. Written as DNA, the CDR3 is TGTGCCAGCAGTAGGAAGACAGGGGGCAAGTCCGGGGAGCTGTTTTTT.